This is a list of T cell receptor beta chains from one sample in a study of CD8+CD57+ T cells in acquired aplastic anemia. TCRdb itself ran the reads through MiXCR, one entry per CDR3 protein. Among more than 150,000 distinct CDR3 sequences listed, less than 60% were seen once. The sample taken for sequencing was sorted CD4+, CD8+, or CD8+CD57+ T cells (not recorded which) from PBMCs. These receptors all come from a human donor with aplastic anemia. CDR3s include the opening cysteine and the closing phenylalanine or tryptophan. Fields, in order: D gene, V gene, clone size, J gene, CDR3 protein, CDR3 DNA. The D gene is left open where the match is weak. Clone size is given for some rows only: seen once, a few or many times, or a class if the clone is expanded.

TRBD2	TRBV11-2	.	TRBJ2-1	CASSLRTSGGDNEQFF	TGTGCCAGCAGCCTACGCACTAGCGGGGGGGACAATGAGCAGTTCTTC
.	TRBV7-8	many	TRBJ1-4	CASSPTRDGKLFF	TGTGCCAGCAGCCCCACTAGGGACGGAAAACTGTTTTTT
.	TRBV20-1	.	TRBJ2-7	CSASGLAYEQYF	TGCAGTGCTAGCGGGTTAGCCTACGAGCAGTACTTC
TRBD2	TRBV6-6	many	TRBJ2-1	CASSASSGGNEQFF	TGTGCCAGCAGTGCTTCGAGCGGGGGGAATGAGCAGTTCTTC
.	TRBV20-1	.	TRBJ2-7	CSAGSGDYYEQYF	TGCAGTGCTGGATCAGGGGACTACTACGAGCAGTACTTC
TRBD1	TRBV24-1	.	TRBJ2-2	CATSDPGQGGYGELFF	TGTGCCACCAGTGACCCGGGACAGGGGGGATACGGGGAGCTGTTTTTT
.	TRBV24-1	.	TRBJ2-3	CATSDRSLLPYTQYF	TGTGCCACCAGTGATCGGTCGCTCCTACCCTATACGCAGTATTTT
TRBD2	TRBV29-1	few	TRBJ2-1	CSVVAGGLNEQFF	TGCAGCGTGGTAGCGGGGGGGCTAAATGAGCAGTTCTTC
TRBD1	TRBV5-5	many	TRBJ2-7	CASSFGQENYYEQYF	TGTGCCAGCAGCTTCGGACAGGAAAACTACTACGAGCAGTACTTC
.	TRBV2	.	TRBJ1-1	CASSERGAEAFF	TGTGCCAGCAGTGAACGAGGTGCTGAAGCTTTCTTT
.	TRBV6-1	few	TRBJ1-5	CASSEVQVNQPQHF	TGTGCCAGCAGTGAAGTACAGGTAAATCAGCCCCAGCATTTT
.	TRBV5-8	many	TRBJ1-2	CASRIGRNYGYTF	TGTGCCAGCCGTATTGGACGGAACTATGGCTACACCTTC
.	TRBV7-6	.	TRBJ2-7	CASSLAPSDEQYF	TGTGCCAGCAGCTTAGCGCCCAGTGACGAGCAGTACTTC
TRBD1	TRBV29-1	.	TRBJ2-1	CSVEDPGQGAYNEQFF	TGCAGCGTTGAAGATCCGGGACAGGGGGCCTACAATGAGCAGTTCTTC
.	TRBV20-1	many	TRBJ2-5	CSARDPGSGQETQYF	TGCAGTGCTAGAGACCCGGGGTCAGGCCAAGAGACCCAGTACTTC
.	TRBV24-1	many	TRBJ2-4	CATSEGNLAKNIQYF	TGTGCCACCAGTGAAGGCAACCTAGCCAAAAACATTCAGTACTTC
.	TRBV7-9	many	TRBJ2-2	CASSPRDTGELFF	TGTGCCAGCAGCCCCAGGGACACCGGGGAGCTGTTTTTT
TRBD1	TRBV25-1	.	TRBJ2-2	CASSVRDRASANTGELFF	TGTGCCAGCAGTGTACGGGACAGAGCATCCGCGAACACCGGGGAGCTGTTTTTT
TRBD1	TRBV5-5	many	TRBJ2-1	CASSKDRESEQFF	TGTGCCAGCAGCAAGGACAGGGAGAGTGAGCAGTTCTTC
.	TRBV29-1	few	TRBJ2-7	CSVEGGAVYEQCF	TGCAGCGTTGAAGGGGGGGCAGTCTACGAGCAGTGCTTC
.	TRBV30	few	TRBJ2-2	CAWSPTAVSGTGELFF	TGTGCCTGGAGCCCGACGGCAGTCTCGGGCACCGGGGAGCTGTTTTTT
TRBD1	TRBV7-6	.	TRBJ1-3	CASSPAGTETGNTIYF	TGTGCCAGCAGCCCAGCCGGGACAGAGACTGGAAACACCATATATTTT
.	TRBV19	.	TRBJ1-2	CASSIAAHTNYGYTF	TGTGCCAGTAGTATCGCAGCTCACACAAACTATGGCTACACCTTC
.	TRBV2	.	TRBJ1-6	CASSLDSWALHF	TGTGCCAGCAGTCTGGACTCATGGGCCCTCCACTTT
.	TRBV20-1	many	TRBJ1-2	CSARDFSGAGVDGYTF	TGCAGTGCTAGAGATTTCTCGGGAGCCGGCGTCGATGGCTACACCTTC
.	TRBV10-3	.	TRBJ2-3	CAIRGEGEDTQYF	TGTGCCATCCGGGGGGAGGGGGAAGATACGCAGTATTTT
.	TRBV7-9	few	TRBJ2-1	CASSPRGAGKIWNEQFF	TGTGCCAGCAGCCCGCGTGGAGCGGGCAAAATATGGAATGAGCAGTTCTTC
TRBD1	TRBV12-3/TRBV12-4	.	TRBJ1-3	CASSWGGTENGNTIYF	TGTGCCAGCAGTTGGGGGGGGACAGAAAATGGAAACACCATATATTTT
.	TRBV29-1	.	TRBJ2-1	CSARTGSYNEQFF	TGCAGCGCTCGGACGGGTTCCTACAATGAGCAGTTCTTC
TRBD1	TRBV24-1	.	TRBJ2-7	CATSDSGTGLYEQYF	TGTGCCACCAGTGATTCCGGGACAGGGCTCTACGAGCAGTACTTC
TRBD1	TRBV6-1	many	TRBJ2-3	CASSDRGRTTDTQYF	TGTGCCAGCAGTGACAGGGGGAGAACTACAGATACGCAGTATTTT
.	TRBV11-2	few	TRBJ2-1	CASSPEPSALGNEQFF	TGTGCCAGCAGCCCAGAGCCCAGCGCGCTGGGCAATGAGCAGTTCTTC
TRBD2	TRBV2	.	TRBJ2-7	CASRPDNRGVYEQYF	TGTGCCAGCAGACCCGACAATCGGGGGGTCTACGAGCAGTACTTC
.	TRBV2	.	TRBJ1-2	CASSPRRDTHGYTF	TGTGCCAGCAGTCCCCGCCGGGACACCCATGGCTACACCTTC
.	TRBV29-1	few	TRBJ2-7	CSVQGSYEQYF	TGCAGCGTTCAGGGGTCCTACGAGCAGTACTTC
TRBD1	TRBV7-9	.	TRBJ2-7	CASSPRDRGHNEQYF	TGTGCCAGCAGCCCACGGGACAGGGGGCACAACGAGCAGTACTTC
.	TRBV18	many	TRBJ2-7	CASSPPARTYEQYF	TGTGCCAGCTCACCACCGGCCAGGACCTACGAGCAGTACTTC
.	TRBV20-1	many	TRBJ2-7	CSATTPPTYEQYF	TGCAGTGCTACCACCCCCCCTACCTACGAGCAGTACTTC
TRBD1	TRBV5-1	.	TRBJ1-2	CASSGGQGAGNTF	TGCGCCAGCAGCGGCGGACAGGGTGCTGGAAACACCTTC
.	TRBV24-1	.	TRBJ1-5	CATTPGRGSNQPQHF	TGTGCCACCACCCCGGGAAGGGGAAGCAATCAGCCCCAGCATTTT
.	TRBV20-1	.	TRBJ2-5	CSARRQSETQYF	TGCAGTGCTAGAAGACAGTCGGAGACCCAGTACTTC
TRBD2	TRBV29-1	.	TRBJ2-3	CSVGLAGGSDTQYF	TGCAGCGTTGGTTTAGCGGGAGGCTCAGATACGCAGTATTTT
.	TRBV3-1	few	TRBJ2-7	CAPRLRRDRDSYEQYF	TGTGCCCCGAGGTTAAGGAGGGATCGCGATTCCTACGAGCAGTACTTC
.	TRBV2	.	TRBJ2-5	CASSDGVWETQYF	TGTGCCAGCAGTGATGGGGTATGGGAGACCCAGTACTTC
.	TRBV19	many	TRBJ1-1	CATGEQARTEAFF	TGTGCCACGGGGGAACAGGCGAGAACTGAAGCTTTCTTT
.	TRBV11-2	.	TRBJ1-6	CASSGQTGPGGSPLHF	TGTGCCAGCAGCGGACAGACAGGTCCTGGTGGTTCACCCCTCCACTTT
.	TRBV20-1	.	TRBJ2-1	CSARILGSSTYYNEQFF	TGCAGTGCTAGGATCCTAGGATCTTCTACCTACTACAATGAGCAGTTCTTC
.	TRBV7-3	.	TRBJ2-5	CASSPDKGPGETQYF	TGTGCCAGCAGCCCAGACAAGGGCCCGGGAGAGACCCAGTACTTC
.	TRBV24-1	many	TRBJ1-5	CATSDATGGIYSQPQHF	TGTGCCACCAGTGATGCGACAGGAGGGATTTATAGTCAGCCCCAGCATTTT
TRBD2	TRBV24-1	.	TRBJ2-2	CATGAGVGTGELFF	TGTGCCACCGGGGCGGGAGTCGGAACCGGGGAGCTGTTTTTT
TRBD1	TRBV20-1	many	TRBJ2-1	CSASKGASTNEQFF	TGCAGTGCTAGTAAGGGGGCTAGTACCAATGAGCAGTTCTTC
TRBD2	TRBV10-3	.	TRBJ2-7	CAISGTSITLEQYF	TGTGCCATCAGCGGGACTAGTATAACCCTCGAGCAGTACTTC
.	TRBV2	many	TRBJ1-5	CASSGAGHQPQHF	TGTGCCAGCAGTGGAGCAGGGCATCAGCCCCAGCATTTT
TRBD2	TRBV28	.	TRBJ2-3	CASSLRLAGPTDTQYF	TGTGCCAGCAGTTTGAGGCTAGCGGGTCCCACAGATACGCAGTATTTT
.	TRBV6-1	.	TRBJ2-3	CASSDGADTQYF	TGTGCCAGCAGTGATGGGGCAGATACGCAGTATTTT
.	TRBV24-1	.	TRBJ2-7	CATSDRDSYEQYF	TGTGCCACCAGTGACCGTGACAGCTACGAGCAGTACTTC
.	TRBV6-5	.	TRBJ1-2	CASSSGARGYTF	TGTGCCAGCAGTTCGGGGGCGCGTGGCTACACCTTC
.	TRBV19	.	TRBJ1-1	CASSIAGSTATEAFF	TGTGCCAGTAGTATAGCTGGTTCTACTGCGACTGAAGCTTTCTTT
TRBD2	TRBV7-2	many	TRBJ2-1	CASNTQAGGMNEQFF	TGTGCCAGCAACACACAAGCGGGGGGGATGAATGAGCAGTTCTTC
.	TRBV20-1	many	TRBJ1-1	CSARSGHLNTEAFF	TGCAGTGCTAGATCGGGACACCTGAACACTGAAGCTTTCTTT